This T cell receptor (beta chain) is from a study of human T cells and chemical hapten exposure. Study outcomes and limitations: Sensitization with DPC brought no change to TCRs above 1 in 1000 in frequency.

For the library, individual cDNA molecules each received unique molecular identifiers. Per the study methods: From about 20,000 to 690,000 TCRs were found per sample, with a median of approximately 92,000. Via MiXCR, TCRdb re-called the reads, giving one row per CDR3 protein. None of the V and J calls come from the authors' own analysis; TCRdb made them. The sample lists 120,000 or so distinct CDR3 sequences; approximately 9% were seen once. Whole blood, unfractionated, served as the material for total RNA extraction. V was pared by 4 bases and J by 1 base, with 13 bases between. The germline gives CDR1 MNHEY, CDR2 SMNVEV (reference sequence). The CDR3 runs to 15 residues. This clonotype was found a few times. The antigen remains unidentified.

Sequenced: whole blood. The rearrangement joins TRBV27 to TRBJ2-5; the D is unclear. The receptor's source is a human donor in good health. Some clones in this sample may be carry-over from other donors' samples. CDR3 DNA sequence: TGTGCCAGCAGTTCAGAGGACGCGCCCCAAGAGACCCAGTACTTC. It codes for CASSSEDAPQETQYF.